This T cell receptor (beta chain) was identified during a study of blood T cell repertoires in COVID-19. For the study at large: Acute and convalescent COVID-19 specimens originated in the United States, Italy and Spain.

Per the original data handling: Reference gene primer amplification gave nucleated cell count estimates. Clones were read by immunoSEQ multiplex PCR, and TCRdb kept only the in-frame ones, dropping some. V and J calls and clone size are given by that table; D and trimming were obtained from the DNA. The data show under 75,000 clones, with around 84% seen just once and more than 7% held by the top ten. The V gene lost 6 bases and the J gene lost 6 bases, with 18 bases spanning the gap. Germline CDR1 SNHLY, CDR2 FYNNEI. The CDR3 totals 15 residues. The receptor was isolated from a man aged 55 to 70 with acute or convalescent COVID-19. Sequencing was carried out using peripheral blood. V and J are TRBV2 and TRBJ1-5; maybe TRBD1 (6 bases). The CDR3 sequence is CASRKRGAEGQPQHF. The CDR3 DNA reads as TGTGCCAGCAGAAAACGGGGGGCAGAAGGTCAGCCCCAGCATTTT.